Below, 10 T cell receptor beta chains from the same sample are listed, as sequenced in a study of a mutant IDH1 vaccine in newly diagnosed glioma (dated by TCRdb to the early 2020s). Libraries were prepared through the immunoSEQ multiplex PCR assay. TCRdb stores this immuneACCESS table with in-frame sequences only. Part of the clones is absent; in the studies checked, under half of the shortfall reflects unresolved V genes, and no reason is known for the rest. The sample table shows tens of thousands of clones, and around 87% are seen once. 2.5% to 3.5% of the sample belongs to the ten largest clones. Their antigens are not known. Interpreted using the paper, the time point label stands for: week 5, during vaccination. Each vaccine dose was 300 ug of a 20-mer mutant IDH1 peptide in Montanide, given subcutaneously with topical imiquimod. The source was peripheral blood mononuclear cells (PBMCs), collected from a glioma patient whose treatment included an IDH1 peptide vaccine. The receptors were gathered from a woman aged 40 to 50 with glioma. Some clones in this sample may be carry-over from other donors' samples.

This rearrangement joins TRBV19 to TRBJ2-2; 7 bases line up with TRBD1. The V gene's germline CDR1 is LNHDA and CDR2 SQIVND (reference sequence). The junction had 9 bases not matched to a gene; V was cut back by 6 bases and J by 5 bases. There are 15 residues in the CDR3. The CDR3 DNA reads TGTGCCAGTAGCCCCCGACAGGGTATGACCGGGGAGCTGTTTTTT. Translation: CASSPRQGMTGELFF. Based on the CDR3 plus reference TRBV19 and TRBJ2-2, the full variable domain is DGGITQSPKYLFRKEGQNVTLSCEQNLNHDAMYWYRQDPGQGLRLIYYSQIVNDFQKGDIAEGYSVSREKKESFPLTVTSAQKNPTAFYLCASSPRQGMTGELFFGEGSRLTVL.

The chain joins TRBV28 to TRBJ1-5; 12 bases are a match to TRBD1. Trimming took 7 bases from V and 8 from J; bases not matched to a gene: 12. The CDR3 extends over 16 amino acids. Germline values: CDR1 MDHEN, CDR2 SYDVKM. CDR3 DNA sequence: TGTGCCAGCATAGTCTCTGGCGGGACAGGGGGCAAGCCCCAGCATTTT. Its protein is CASIVSGGTGGKPQHF.

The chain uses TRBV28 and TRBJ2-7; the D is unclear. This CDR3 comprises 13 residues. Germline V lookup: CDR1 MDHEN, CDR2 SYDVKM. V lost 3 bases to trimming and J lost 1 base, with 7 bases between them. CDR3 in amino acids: CASSLAASYEQYF. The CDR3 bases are TGTGCCAGCAGTTTGGCAGCTTCCTACGAGCAGTACTTC.

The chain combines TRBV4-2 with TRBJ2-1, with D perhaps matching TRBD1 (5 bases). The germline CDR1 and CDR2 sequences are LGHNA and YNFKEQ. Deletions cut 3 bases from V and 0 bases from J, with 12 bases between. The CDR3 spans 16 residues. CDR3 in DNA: TGTGCCAGCAGCCAGGGGCGGCTGAGCTCCTACAATGAGCAGTTCTTC. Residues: CASSQGRLSSYNEQFF.

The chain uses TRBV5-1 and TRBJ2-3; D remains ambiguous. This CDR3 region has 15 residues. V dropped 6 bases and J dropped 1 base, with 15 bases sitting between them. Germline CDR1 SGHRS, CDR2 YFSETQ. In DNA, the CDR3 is TGCGCCAGCATAGGAACGGGTAGGGGCACAGATACGCAGTATTTT. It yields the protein CASIGTGRGTDTQYF. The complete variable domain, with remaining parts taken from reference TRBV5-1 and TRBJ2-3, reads KAGVTQTPRYLIKTRGQQVTLSCSPISGHRSVSWYQQTPGQGLQFLFEYFSETQRNKGNFPGRFSGRQFSNSRSEMNVSTLELGDSALYLCASIGTGRGTDTQYFGPGTRLTVL.

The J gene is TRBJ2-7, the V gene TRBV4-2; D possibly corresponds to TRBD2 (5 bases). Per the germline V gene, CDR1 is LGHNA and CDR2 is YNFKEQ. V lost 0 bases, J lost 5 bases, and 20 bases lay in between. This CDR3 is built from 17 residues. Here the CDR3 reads CASSQDSTGDISDEQYF. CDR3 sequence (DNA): TGTGCCAGCAGCCAAGATTCGACCGGGGATATTAGCGACGAGCAGTACTTC.

The CDR3 protein is CASSLMGTDNEQFF. The CDR3, as DNA: TGTGCCAGCAGCCTAATGGGGACAGACAATGAGCAGTTCTTC. This chain connects TRBV9 to TRBJ2-1; 7 bases fit TRBD1. V dropped 4 bases and J dropped 5; count of bases not matched to a gene: 6. The germline gives CDR1 SGDLS, CDR2 YYNGEE. The CDR3 loop spans 14 amino acids.

The CDR3 coding sequence is TGTGCCAGCAGCGCGACGGGACTACCCCCAGATACGCAGTATTTT. Translated, it gives CASSATGLPPDTQYF. The rearrangement links TRBV7-3 to TRBJ2-3; 7 bases fit TRBD2. CDR3 length: 15 residues. Germline-derived CDR1 and CDR2 are SGHTA and FQGTGA. The V and J ends lost 5 bases and 4 bases, in that order; junction bases with no gene match: 9. Full variable domain (outside the CDR3, taken from reference TRBV7-3 and TRBJ2-3): GAGVSQTPSNKVTEKGKYVELRCDPISGHTALYWYRQSLGQGPEFLIYFQGTGAADDSGLPNDRFFAVRPEGSVSTLKIQRTERGDSAVYLCASSATGLPPDTQYFGPGTRLTVL.

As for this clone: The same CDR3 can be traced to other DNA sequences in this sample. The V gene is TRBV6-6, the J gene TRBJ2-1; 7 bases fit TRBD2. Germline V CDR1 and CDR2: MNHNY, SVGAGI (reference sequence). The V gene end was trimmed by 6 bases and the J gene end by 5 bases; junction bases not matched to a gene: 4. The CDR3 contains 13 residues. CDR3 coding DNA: TGTGCCAGCAGCCCCCTAGCGGACAATGAGCAGTTCTTC. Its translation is CASSPLADNEQFF.

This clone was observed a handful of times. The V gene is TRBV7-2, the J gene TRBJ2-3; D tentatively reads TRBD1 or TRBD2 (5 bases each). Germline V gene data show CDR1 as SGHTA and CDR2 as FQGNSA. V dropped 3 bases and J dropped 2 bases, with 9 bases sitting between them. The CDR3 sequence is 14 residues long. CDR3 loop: CASSLGVFTDTQYF. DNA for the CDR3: TGTGCCAGCAGCTTGGGGGTATTCACAGATACGCAGTATTTT.